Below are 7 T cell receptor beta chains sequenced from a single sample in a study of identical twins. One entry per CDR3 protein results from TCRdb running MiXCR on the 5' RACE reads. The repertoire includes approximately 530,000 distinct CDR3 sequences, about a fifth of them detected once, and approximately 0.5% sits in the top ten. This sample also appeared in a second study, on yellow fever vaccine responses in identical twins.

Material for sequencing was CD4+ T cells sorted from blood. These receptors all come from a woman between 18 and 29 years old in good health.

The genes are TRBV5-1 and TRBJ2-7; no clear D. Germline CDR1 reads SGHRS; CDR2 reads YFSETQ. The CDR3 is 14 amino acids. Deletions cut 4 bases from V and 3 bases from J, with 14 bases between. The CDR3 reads CASSLSRTYYEQYV. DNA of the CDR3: TGCGCCAGCAGCCTTTCAAGAACCTACTACGAGCAGTACGTC.

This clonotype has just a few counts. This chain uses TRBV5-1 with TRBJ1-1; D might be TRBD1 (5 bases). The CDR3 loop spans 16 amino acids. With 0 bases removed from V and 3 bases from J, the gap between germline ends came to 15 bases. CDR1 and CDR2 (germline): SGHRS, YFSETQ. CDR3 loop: CASSLVTGVTHTEAFF. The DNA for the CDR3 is TGCGCCAGCAGCTTGGTTACAGGCGTCACGCACACTGAAGCTTTCTTT.

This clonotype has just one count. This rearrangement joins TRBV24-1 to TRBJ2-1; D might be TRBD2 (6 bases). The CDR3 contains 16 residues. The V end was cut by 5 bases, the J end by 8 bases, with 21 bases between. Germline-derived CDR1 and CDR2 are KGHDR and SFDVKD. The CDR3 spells CATSGRLVVLVYEQFF. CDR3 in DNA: TGTGCCACCAGTGGCCGACTAGTGGTGCTTGTCTATGAGCAGTTCTTC.

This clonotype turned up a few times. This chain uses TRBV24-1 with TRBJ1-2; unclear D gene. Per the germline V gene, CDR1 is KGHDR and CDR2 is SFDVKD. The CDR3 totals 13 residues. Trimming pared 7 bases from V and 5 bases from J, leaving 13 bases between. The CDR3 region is CATSVGAGYGYTF. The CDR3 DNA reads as TGTGCCACCAGCGTGGGCGCCGGTTATGGCTACACCTTC.

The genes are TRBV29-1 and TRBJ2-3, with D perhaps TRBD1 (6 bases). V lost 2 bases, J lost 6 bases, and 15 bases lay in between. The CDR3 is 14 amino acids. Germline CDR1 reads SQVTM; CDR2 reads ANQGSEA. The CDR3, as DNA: TGCAGCGTTGAACCGACAGGAGTCACTGATACGCAGTATTTT. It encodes CSVEPTGVTDTQYF.

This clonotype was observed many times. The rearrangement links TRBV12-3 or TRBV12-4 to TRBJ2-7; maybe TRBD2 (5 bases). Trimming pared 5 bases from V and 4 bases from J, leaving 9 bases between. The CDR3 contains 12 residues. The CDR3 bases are TGTGCCAGCAGTCTCCGGGGTTACGAGCAGTACTTC. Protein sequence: CASSLRGYEQYF.

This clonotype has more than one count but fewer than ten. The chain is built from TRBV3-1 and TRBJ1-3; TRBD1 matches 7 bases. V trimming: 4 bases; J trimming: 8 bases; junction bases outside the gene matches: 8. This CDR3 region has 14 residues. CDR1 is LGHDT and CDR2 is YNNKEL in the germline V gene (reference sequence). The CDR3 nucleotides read TGTGCCAGCAGCCCCATAGGACAGGCCGACACCATATATTTT. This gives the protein CASSPIGQADTIYF.